Each of the 25 T cell receptor beta chains below was sequenced from the same sample in a study of T cells in Graves' hyperthyroidism and ophthalmopathy. RNA transcripts served as the template for amplifying TCR beta CDR3 regions. HTBI primers were employed in a first-round RT-PCR of the TCR CDR3. TCRdb ran MiXCR on the multiplex PCR reads and lists one entry per CDR3 protein. The repertoire consists of a few hundred thousand distinct CDR3 sequences, with just over 45% occurring once and the leading ten covering approximately 8.4%. Input material: peripheral blood or thyroid tissue (not recorded which). These receptors originate from a woman between 18 and 29 years old with Graves' hyperthyroidism.

This clonotype was seen ten or more times. V usage is TRBV7-2 and J usage is TRBJ2-7, with 13 bases fitting TRBD2. V was pared by 4 bases and J by 2 bases, with 5 bases of the junction left unmatched. The CDR3 length is 16 residues. The germline gives CDR1 SGHTA, CDR2 FQGNSA. The CDR3 DNA is TGTGCCAGCAGCTCCGGGACTAGCGGGGCCCCCTACGAGCAGTACTTC. It translates to CASSSGTSGAPYEQYF.

In this sample, this clonotype turned up many times. CDR3 bases: TGTGCCAGCAGCCGGGGACCGAATAGCAATCAGCCCCAGCATTTT. Encoded protein: CASSRGPNSNQPQHF. V usage is TRBV5-6 and J usage is TRBJ1-5; possibly TRBD1 for D (5 bases). CDR1 is SGHDT, CDR2 YYEEEE, per germline. The V and J ends lost 4 bases and 0 bases respectively, with 11 bases between them. This CDR3 contains 15 residues.

This chain connects TRBV29-1 to TRBJ2-5, with no clear D. CDR3 length equals 14 residues. Germline CDR1 SQVTM, CDR2 ANQGSEA. Between the trimmed V and J ends, which lost 8 bases and 2 bases, there was a span of 18 bases. The CDR3 nucleotides read TGCAGCTTAGATCCATCGGGCGGTCAAGAGACCCAGTACTTC. Translated, it gives CSLDPSGGQETQYF.

The chain couples TRBV7-2 to TRBJ2-2; D unresolved. The V gene lost 5 bases and the J gene lost 1 base, with 14 bases spanning the gap. This CDR3 is 16 amino acids long. CDR1 and CDR2 (germline): SGHTA, FQGNSA. This CDR3 reads CASSTSRTENTGELFF. CDR3 sequence (DNA): TGTGCCAGCAGCACATCTCGGACCGAGAACACCGGGGAGCTGTTTTTT.

With respect to this clonotype: One end of the junction is discordant with germline, which a read error may explain. V gene TRBV5-1 combines with J gene TRBJ2-7; D possibly matches TRBD1 or TRBD2 (5 bases each). Per the germline V gene, CDR1 is SGHRS and CDR2 is YFSETQ. The CDR3 covers 15 residues. The CDR3 region has the DNA TGTGCCAGCAGCCAAGTAGAGGGGAACACCGGGGAGCTGTACTTC. It codes for CASSQVEGNTGELYF.

The chain combines TRBV20-1 with TRBJ1-5; D unresolved. Trimming took 5 bases from V and 14 from J, leaving 22 bases between them. The germline CDR1 and CDR2 sequences are DFQATT and SNEGSKA (reference sequence). This CDR3 spans 13 amino acids. The CDR3 DNA follows: TGCAGTGCTCTCCGAGCGGGAGTATCCTACGAGCATTTT. Translated, it gives CSALRAGVSYEHF.

The rearrangement joins TRBV2 to TRBJ2-7; 8 bases align to TRBD2. Germline lookup yields CDR1 SNHLY and CDR2 FYNNEI. This CDR3 spans 15 amino acids. V lost 0 bases, J lost 7 bases, and 8 bases stayed unmatched. The CDR3 spells CASSEAVAGNNEQYF. CDR3 coding DNA: TGTGCCAGCAGTGAAGCGGTAGCGGGAAACAATGAGCAGTACTTC.

This clonotype was seen at least ten times. CDR3 region: CASSYKGGQGIDGYTF. The CDR3, as DNA: TGTGCCAGCAGTTACAAAGGGGGACAGGGTATCGATGGCTACACCTTC. V and J are TRBV6-5 and TRBJ1-2; TRBD1 matches at 9 bases. V gave up 2 bases and J gave up 6 bases; unmatched junction bases: 10. The CDR3 runs to 16 residues. Germline V lookup: CDR1 MNHEY, CDR2 SVGAGI.

The chain employs TRBV20-1 and TRBJ1-4; maybe TRBD1 (5 bases). V was shortened by 3 bases and J by 4 bases, with 18 bases between the two germline ends. Germline V gives CDR1 DFQATT, CDR2 SNEGSKA (reference sequence). CDR3 length: 16 amino acids. In DNA form, the CDR3 reads TGCAGTGCTAGCTCCGGGGCGCGGACCTTTAATGAAAAACTGTTTTTT. It codes for CSASSGARTFNEKLFF.

The V call is TRBV20-1, the J call TRBJ2-7, with 7 bases matching TRBD1. In germline, CDR1 is DFQATT, CDR2 SNEGSKA (reference sequence). The CDR3 covers 15 residues. The ends lost 6 bases at V and 3 bases at J; junction bases unmatched: 14. The CDR3 DNA is TGCAGTGCAGAGGCGCCACGGGACAGAATCTACGAGCAGTACTTC. This sequence encodes CSAEAPRDRIYEQYF.

J is TRBJ2-7 and V is TRBV19, with TRBD1 matching 7 bases. This CDR3 has 16 amino acids. Germline V gives CDR1 LNHDA, CDR2 SQIVND (reference sequence). The V segment lost 5 bases and the J segment 7 bases; nucleotides outside the gene matches: 17. CDR3 protein: CASSVRQGGPYNEQYF. In DNA form, the CDR3 reads TGTGCCAGTAGTGTTCGACAGGGTGGCCCCTACAATGAGCAGTACTTC.

This chain joins TRBV27 and TRBJ2-7; the D call may be TRBD1 or TRBD2 (7 bases each). The germline gives CDR1 MNHEY, CDR2 SMNVEV (reference sequence). The CDR3 is made up of 16 amino acids. Trimming took off 5 bases at V and 3 bases at J, with 20 bases between the two ends. The CDR3 DNA reads as TGTGCCAGCAGTGGGGGGGACAGAGGGTTTGTCTACGAGCAGTACTTC. The encoded protein is CASSGGDRGFVYEQYF.

This clonotype was found a few times. The chain uses TRBV5-6 and TRBJ1-5; 7 nucleotides align to TRBD1. CDR1 and CDR2 from the germline V gene are SGHDT and YYEEEE. The CDR3 length is 16 residues. V shed 4 bases, J shed 4 bases, and the junction held 11 bases outside the gene matches. DNA of the CDR3: TGTGCCAGCAGCCGGGGGGACAGTGTAGGAAATCAGCCCCAGCATTTT. This translates into CASSRGDSVGNQPQHF.

There are many counts of this clonotype. The chain employs TRBV24-1 and TRBJ2-2, with 14 bases that match TRBD2. There are 15 residues in the CDR3. Germline values: CDR1 KGHDR, CDR2 SFDVKD. Trimming took 9 bases from V and 4 from J; bases not matched to a gene: 3. CDR3 DNA sequence: TGTGCCACCGGGACTAGCGGGAGTCTCACCGGGGAGCTGTTTTTT. Amino acids: CATGTSGSLTGELFF.

Notes on this clonotype: This may be a read error, as it is one base from a much larger clone. This chain connects TRBV10-3 to TRBJ2-7, with a weak D call TRBD2 (6 bases). V was cut by 10 bases and J by 0 bases, with 19 bases left in between. Per germline, CDR1 ENHRY and CDR2 SYGVKD. The CDR3 has 15 amino acids. This CDR3 reads CASRVGGASSYEQYF. CDR3 DNA sequence: TGTGCCAGCAGGGTAGGAGGGGCTAGCTCCTACGAGCAGTACTTC.

The chain employs TRBV29-1 and TRBJ2-7; 12 nucleotides line up with TRBD2. The V gene's germline CDR1 is SQVTM and CDR2 ANQGSEA. The J segment lost 6 bases and the V segment lost 5 bases, leaving 2 bases of the junction unmatched. The CDR3 consists of 12 residues. The CDR3 here is CSVTSGRTEQYF. Here the CDR3 DNA reads TGCAGCGTTACTAGCGGGAGGACCGAGCAGTACTTC.

As for this clonotype: This may arise from a read error, as a much more abundant clone is one base away. The chain carries TRBV6-6 and TRBJ1-1; weak D call: TRBD1 (5 bases). The V and J ends lost 0 bases and 1 base respectively, with 9 bases between them. The CDR3 totals 15 residues. CDR1 is MNHNY, CDR2 SVGAGI, per germline (reference sequence). The CDR3 reads CASSYSGGWNTEAFF. The DNA of the CDR3 is TGTGCCAGCAGTTACTCCGGGGGGTGGAACACTGAAGCTTTCTTT.

This clonotype was counted ten times or more. This sequence joins TRBV15 and TRBJ1-5, with D unresolved. The CDR3 runs to 13 residues. V shed 5 bases and J shed 3 bases, with 8 bases lying between them. From germline, CDR1 is LNHNV and CDR2 YYDKDF (reference sequence). The DNA for the CDR3 is TGTGCCACCAGCTTTATCGTCAATCAGCCCCAGCATTTT. Protein sequence: CATSFIVNQPQHF.

The genes are TRBV18 and TRBJ2-7, with 13 bases identical to TRBD2. CDR3 size: 15 residues. Germline assignment: CDR1 KGHSH and CDR2 LQKENI. V was clipped by 3 bases and J by 9 bases; unmatched bases: 8. The CDR3 DNA reads TGTGCCAGCTCACCGACTAGCGGGAGGCACCTTGGGCAGTACTTC. It translates to CASSPTSGRHLGQYF.

This clonotype was found many times. V usage is TRBV29-1 and J usage is TRBJ1-3; 10 bases are shared with TRBD1. The CDR3 is 15 residues long. Germline V CDR1 and CDR2: SQVTM, ANQGSEA. Losses at the gene ends were 4 bases for V and 0 bases for J; bases not matched to a gene: 3. CDR3 in DNA: TGCAGCGTTGGGGGACAGGGGTACTCTGGAAACACCATATATTTT. It translates to CSVGGQGYSGNTIYF. The full variable domain, in which reference TRBV29-1 and TRBJ1-3 provide the parts outside the CDR3, is SAVISQKPSRDICQRGTSLTIQCQVDSQVTMMFWYRQQPGQSLTLIATANQGSEATYESGFVIDKFPISRPNLTFSTLTVSNMSPEDSSIYLCSVGGQGYSGNTIYFGEGSWLTVV.

Note on this clonotype: At one boundary the junction diverges from the germline segment, which might be a read error. The chain recombines TRBV14 with TRBJ2-7, with a possible D match to TRBD2 (5 bases). Germline V lookup: CDR1 SGHDN, CDR2 FVKESK. There are 12 residues in the CDR3. CDR3 amino acids: CAGSPGAYEQYF. Written as DNA, the CDR3 is TGTGCCGGCAGCCCCGGGGCCTACGAGCAGTACTTC.

The chain recombines TRBV20-1 with TRBJ1-5, with 8 bases matching TRBD1. The germline gives CDR1 DFQATT, CDR2 SNEGSKA (reference sequence). The CDR3 loop spans 14 amino acids. V shed 6 bases and J 2 bases; nucleotides not matched to a gene: 6. CDR3 nucleotides: TGCAGTGCCCCAGGGGGCGCGGGCAATCAGCCCCAGCATTTT. Protein sequence: CSAPGGAGNQPQHF.

This clonotype has a count of ten or more. The rearrangement links TRBV12-3 or TRBV12-4 to TRBJ1-2; D might be TRBD1 (6 bases). The ends were cut back, 6 bases at V and 4 bases at J, with 12 bases in the middle. The CDR3 sequence is 13 residues long. CDR3 sequence reads: CASRDTGSYGYTF. CDR3 DNA: TGTGCCAGCAGGGATACAGGGAGCTATGGCTACACCTTC.

This clonotype showed up just a few times. The chain links TRBV6-1 to TRBJ1-2, with TRBD1 identical over 9 bases. Losses at the gene ends were 4 bases for V and 0 bases for J; bases not matched to a gene: 9. This CDR3 comprises 17 residues. The germline V gene encodes CDR1 MNHNS and CDR2 SASEGT. The CDR3 reads CASSVRGQGVPNYGYTF. The CDR3, as DNA: TGTGCCAGCAGTGTAAGGGGACAGGGAGTCCCTAACTATGGCTACACCTTC.

This clonotype occurred a few times. This chain links TRBV24-1 with TRBJ2-3, with D unresolved. V was shortened by 6 bases and J by 0 bases, with 12 bases between the two germline ends. There are 15 residues in the CDR3. Germline assignment: CDR1 KGHDR and CDR2 SFDVKD. The CDR3 bases are TGTGCCACCAGTTTCAGCTCACCTAGCACAGATACGCAGTATTTT. The encoded protein is CATSFSSPSTDTQYF.